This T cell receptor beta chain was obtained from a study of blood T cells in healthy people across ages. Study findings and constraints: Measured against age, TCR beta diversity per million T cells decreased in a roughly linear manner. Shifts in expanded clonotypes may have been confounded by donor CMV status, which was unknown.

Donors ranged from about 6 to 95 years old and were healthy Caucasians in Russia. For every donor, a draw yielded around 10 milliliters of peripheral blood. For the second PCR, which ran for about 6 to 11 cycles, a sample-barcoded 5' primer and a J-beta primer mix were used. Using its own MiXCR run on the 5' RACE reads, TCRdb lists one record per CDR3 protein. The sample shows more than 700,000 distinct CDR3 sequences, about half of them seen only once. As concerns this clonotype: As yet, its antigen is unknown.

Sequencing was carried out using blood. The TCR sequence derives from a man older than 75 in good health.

CDR3 in amino acids: CASSFNVLVGGYTF. The CDR3 DNA reads as TGTGCCAGCAGTTTTAACGTCTTGGTTGGTGGCTACACCTTC. The chain recombines TRBV28 with TRBJ1-2; D unclear. V was cut by 3 bases and J by 7 bases, with 15 bases left in between. The CDR3 spans 14 residues. Looked up from germline, CDR1 is MDHEN and CDR2 is SYDVKM.